The clone carrying this T cell receptor beta chain has only one observation. The CDR3 loop spans 17 amino acids. The V segment lost 8 bases and the J segment 2 bases; nucleotides outside the gene matches: 10. Germline loops: CDR1 LNHDA, CDR2 SQIVND (reference sequence). In the sorted-subset replicate PCRs, about 190 ng DNA, tens of thousands of T cell genomes, was used. Assay: immunoSEQ multiplex PCR; the TCRdb copy retains only in-frame clones and omits some. The profile shows roughly 640,000 clones, about 96% of them singletons. This sample is drawn from a study of shared clonotypes between healthy human individuals.

This sequence was found in a woman younger than 45 in good health. The material sequenced was naive CD4+ T cells sorted from blood. As to subset: CD45RA+ positively selected. This chain uses TRBV19 with TRBJ2-6; 9 positions agree with TRBD1. This CDR3 is CASQDRGAYPGANVLTF. CDR3 nucleotides: TGTGCCAGTCAGGACAGGGGCGCCTACCCTGGGGCCAACGTCCTGACTTTC.